The 28 T cell receptor beta chains given below trace back to one sample, sequenced in a study of blood T cell repertoires in COVID-19. The method was immunoSEQ multiplex PCR; TCRdb's version includes in-frame clones alone and lacks a portion of them. Here the sample spans 300,000 to 400,000 clones, around 87% being singletons. Sequencing used peripheral blood. The receptors were sampled from a woman aged 50 to 65 who had recovered from COVID-19.

The rearrangement joins TRBV5-1 to TRBJ2-7, with 7 bases that match TRBD1. V shed 4 bases, J shed 2 bases, and the junction held 12 bases outside the gene matches. The CDR3 extends over 16 amino acids. From germline, CDR1 is SGHRS and CDR2 YFSETQ. CDR3 bases: TGCGCCAGCAGCGCAACAGGGGAATCCCTAGCCTACGAGCAGTACTTC. It translates to CASSATGESLAYEQYF.

This sequence joins TRBV7-2 and TRBJ2-7; TRBD2 matches at 7 bases. The germline V gene has CDR1 SGHTA and CDR2 FQGNSA. Germline trimming cut 7 bases from V and 7 bases from J; bases unmatched to any gene: 19. The CDR3 contains 16 residues. Here the CDR3 reads CASTLTPGGSSREQYF. In DNA form, the CDR3 reads TGTGCCAGCACCCTAACGCCGGGGGGTTCCTCGCGTGAGCAGTACTTC.

This clone was found a few times. The chain employs TRBV4-3 and TRBJ2-2; tentatively, D is TRBD1 (5 bases). The CDR3 contains 15 residues. In germline, CDR1 is LGHNA, CDR2 YSLEER. Between the trimmed V and J ends, which lost 0 bases and 7 bases, there was a span of 12 bases. The CDR3 DNA is TGCGCCAGCAGCCAAGATCAGGGTATGGGCGGGGAGCTGTTTTTT. Amino acid sequence: CASSQDQGMGGELFF.

This clone came up a few times. The V and J genes are TRBV7-9 and TRBJ1-1; possibly TRBD1 for D (5 bases). This CDR3 has 13 amino acids. Germline V gene sequence: CDR1 SEHNR, CDR2 FQNEAQ (reference sequence). Trimming removed 2 bases from V and 7 bases from J, with 11 bases in between. The CDR3 is CASSLSQRGEAFF. In DNA form, the CDR3 reads TGTGCCAGCAGCTTAAGCCAAAGGGGTGAAGCTTTCTTT.

This clone was observed a handful of times. This chain connects TRBV29-1 to TRBJ2-7; TRBD2 matches at 11 bases. The germline gives CDR1 SQVTM, CDR2 ANQGSEA. J gave up 4 bases and V 5 bases, and 10 bases lay outside the gene matches. The CDR3 extends over 15 amino acids. CDR3 nucleotides: TGCAGCGTTAAACTCCTAGCGGGGGGCGTGTACGAGCAGTACTTC. Residues: CSVKLLAGGVYEQYF.

The rearrangement uses TRBV4-1 and TRBJ2-7; 9 positions agree with TRBD1. The CDR3 is 12 amino acids. V trimming: 7 bases; J trimming: 10 bases; junction bases outside the gene matches: 8. Germline loops: CDR1 MGHRA, CDR2 YSYEKL. As DNA, the CDR3 is TGCGCCAGCACTTCAATGACAGGGGGTCAGTACTTC. Amino acid sequence: CASTSMTGGQYF.

The chain has TRBV27 and TRBJ1-5; maybe TRBD1 (6 bases). V shed 7 bases and J shed 4 bases, with 17 bases lying between them. Germline V gene sequence: CDR1 MNHEY, CDR2 SMNVEV (reference sequence). This CDR3 is built from 15 residues. CDR3 in amino acids: CASTDLGAGNQPQHF. The CDR3, as DNA: TGTGCCAGCACGGACCTGGGGGCAGGGAATCAGCCCCAGCATTTT.

About this clone: The sample has other DNA sequences that encode this CDR3 too. This sequence joins TRBV2 and TRBJ1-5; D uncertain. The CDR3 runs to 13 residues. V lost 5 bases and J lost 0, with 5 bases in between. Germline loops: CDR1 SNHLY, CDR2 FYNNEI. CDR3 region: CASSRDSNQPQHF. DNA for the CDR3: TGTGCCAGCAGTAGAGATAGCAATCAGCCCCAGCATTTT.

In this sample, this clone turned up once. This rearrangement joins TRBV28 to TRBJ1-4, with a tentative D call TRBD1 (6 bases). Germline-derived CDR1 and CDR2 are MDHEN and SYDVKM. Deletions cut 7 bases from V and 7 bases from J, with 10 bases between. The CDR3 has 12 amino acids. The chain's CDR3 is CASTRGFEKLFF. The CDR3 DNA reads TGTGCCAGCACGAGGGGGTTTGAAAAACTGTTTTTT.

The chain couples TRBV5-8 to TRBJ2-7; D possibly corresponds to TRBD2 (6 bases). The V gene's germline CDR1 is SGHTS and CDR2 YDEGEE. Trimming took off 7 bases at V and 1 base at J, with 15 bases between the two ends. The CDR3 is 14 amino acids. The DNA for the CDR3 is TGTGCCAGCGGCGACGGGGGTGCGTCCTACGAGCAGTACTTC. Protein product: CASGDGGASYEQYF.

The chain is built from TRBV29-1 and TRBJ2-5, with TRBD2 matching over 10 bases. Germline V gives CDR1 SQVTM, CDR2 ANQGSEA. V lost 3 bases, J lost 4 bases, and 8 bases stayed unmatched. This CDR3 comprises 15 residues. CDR3 region: CSVDWIAGGGETQYF. The DNA of the CDR3 is TGCAGCGTTGACTGGATAGCGGGGGGAGGAGAGACCCAGTACTTC.

The CDR3 region has the DNA TGTGCCACCAAGCCAGGGGTGGATTCACCCCTCCACTTT. Translation: CATKPGVDSPLHF. This chain joins TRBV6-5 and TRBJ1-6, with TRBD1 as a possible D gene (6 bases). Germline V gives CDR1 MNHEY, CDR2 SVGAGI. V was shortened by 10 bases and J by 8 bases, with 15 bases between the two germline ends. CDR3 length equals 13 residues.

The V and J genes are TRBV13 and TRBJ1-2; TRBD1 agrees at 7 bases. V was clipped by 5 bases and J by 4 bases; unmatched bases: 13. CDR1 is PRHDT and CDR2 is FYEKMQ in the germline V gene (reference sequence). This CDR3 has 16 amino acids. In DNA, the CDR3 is TGTGCCAGCAGCCCCCTAGGGACAGCCACTCCCTATGGCTACACCTTC. This sequence encodes CASSPLGTATPYGYTF.

The chain carries TRBV19 and TRBJ1-6; D unresolved. The CDR3 contains 11 residues. CDR1 and CDR2 (germline): LNHDA, SQIVND (reference sequence). Between the trimmed V and J ends, which lost 11 bases and 8 bases, there was a span of 10 bases. CDR3 DNA: TGTGCCCTAAGAGGGTATTCACCCCTCCACTTT. Translating it yields CALRGYSPLHF.

This rearrangement joins TRBV7-2 to TRBJ2-7, with TRBD1 as a possible D gene (6 bases). Trimming stripped 5 bases from V and 7 bases from J, with 15 bases between. This CDR3 contains 13 residues. Germline-derived CDR1 and CDR2 are SGHTA and FQGNSA. The CDR3 reads CASSRLRGGEQYF. CDR3 coding DNA: TGTGCCAGCAGCCGACTCAGGGGCGGGGAGCAGTACTTC.

This clone is a singleton in its sample. The chain uses TRBV28 and TRBJ2-4; D possibly corresponds to TRBD2 (6 bases). Germline V CDR1 and CDR2: MDHEN, SYDVKM. The CDR3 contains 14 residues. V was shortened by 6 bases and J by 1 base, with 10 bases between the two germline ends. This chain's CDR3 is CASRQSGAKNIQYF. The CDR3 region has the DNA TGTGCCAGCAGACAAAGCGGGGCCAAAAACATTCAGTACTTC.

This clone appeared a single time. The V and J genes are TRBV18 and TRBJ2-3; D is unresolved. Deletions cut 6 bases from V and 0 bases from J, with 13 bases between. Germline CDR1 KGHSH, CDR2 LQKENI. CDR3 length: 15 residues. CDR3 DNA: TGTGCCAGCTCCCAGAATTCCGTTAGCACAGATACGCAGTATTTT. Translated, it gives CASSQNSVSTDTQYF.

This chain's CDR3 is CASSESRLAGVGGELFF. CDR3 sequence (DNA): TGCGCCAGCAGTGAGTCTCGTCTAGCGGGAGTTGGCGGGGAGCTGTTTTTT. The genes are TRBV10-2 and TRBJ2-2; 10 nucleotides match TRBD2. The CDR3 has 17 residues. The junction had 8 bases not matched to a gene; V was cut back by 0 bases and J by 7 bases. CDR1 is WSHSY and CDR2 is SAAADI in the germline V gene.

The V gene is TRBV9, the J gene TRBJ1-4; D may be TRBD1 (6 bases). Between the trimmed V and J ends, which lost 0 bases and 7 bases, there was a span of 13 bases. Per germline, CDR1 SGDLS and CDR2 YYNGEE. This CDR3 spans 15 amino acids. DNA for the CDR3: TGTGCCAGCAGCGTAGGAGGGGGACGAGGTGAAAAACTGTTTTTT. It codes for CASSVGGGRGEKLFF.

The rearrangement joins TRBV5-1 to TRBJ1-2; a possible D gene is TRBD1 (5 bases). Germline loops: CDR1 SGHRS, CDR2 YFSETQ. Trimming took off 0 bases at V and 5 bases at J, with 20 bases between the two ends. The CDR3 runs 17 residues. The CDR3 DNA is TGCGCCAGCAGCTTGGAACCAGGGCGCGGACCCTCTTATGGCTACACCTTC. Amino acid sequence: CASSLEPGRGPSYGYTF.

V gene TRBV10-3 combines with J gene TRBJ2-1, with 10 bases aligning to TRBD2. This CDR3 is 17 amino acids long. Germline CDR1 ENHRY, CDR2 SYGVKD. V lost 6 bases, J lost 0 bases, and 8 bases stayed unmatched. CDR3 sequence reads: CAIRVAGGSTSYNEQFF. For the CDR3, the DNA is TGTGCCATCAGGGTAGCGGGAGGTTCCACCTCCTACAATGAGCAGTTCTTC.

This clone was seen a single time. The chain couples TRBV9 to TRBJ2-2; TRBD1 aligns across 10 bases. V trimming: 0 bases; J trimming: 4 bases; junction bases outside the gene matches: 3. The CDR3 has 16 residues. CDR1 is SGDLS and CDR2 is YYNGEE in the germline V gene. The CDR3 sequence is CASSVGQGAGTGELFF. The DNA of the CDR3 is TGTGCCAGCAGCGTAGGACAGGGGGCGGGCACCGGGGAGCTGTTTTTT.

The chain has TRBV18 and TRBJ1-1, with D unresolved. The CDR3 extends over 15 amino acids. In germline, CDR1 is KGHSH, CDR2 LQKENI. The V end lost 0 bases, the J end lost 2 bases, and 10 bases lay between the germline ends. CDR3 region: CASSPPGRLNTEAFF. For the CDR3, the DNA is TGTGCCAGCTCACCACCTGGCAGGCTTAACACTGAAGCTTTCTTT.

This sequence joins TRBV28 and TRBJ1-2; 9 bases are shared with TRBD1. V trimming: 7 bases; J trimming: 5 bases; junction bases outside the gene matches: 11. The CDR3 has 15 amino acids. Germline CDR1 and CDR2: MDHEN and SYDVKM. The CDR3 DNA is TGTGCCAGCAACTCGGACAGGGGTACTACATATGGCTACACCTTC. Translated, it gives CASNSDRGTTYGYTF.

The chain is built from TRBV9 and TRBJ2-7; the match to TRBD2 covers 9 bases. Germline lookup yields CDR1 SGDLS and CDR2 YYNGEE. Unmatched junction bases numbered 8, after V lost 4 bases and J lost 3 bases. The CDR3 runs 15 residues. The CDR3 DNA reads as TGTGCCAGCAGCCCGACCCTAGCGGGGAGCTACGAGCAGTACTTC. It yields the protein CASSPTLAGSYEQYF.

This clone came up a few times. The J gene is TRBJ2-7, the V gene TRBV19, with D perhaps TRBD2 (6 bases). The CDR3 extends over 15 amino acids. Trimming removed 0 bases from V and 1 base from J, with 10 bases in between. Germline-derived CDR1 and CDR2 are LNHDA and SQIVND (reference sequence). The CDR3 region has the DNA TGTGCCAGTAGTATAGATGGCGGGATTTCCTACGAGCAGTACTTC. Translating gives CASSIDGGISYEQYF.

CDR3 nucleotides: TGTGCCAGTACGGCGGGAGTCGCGTCCTACAATGAGCAGTTCTTC. It codes for CASTAGVASYNEQFF. This chain uses TRBV19 with TRBJ2-1; 7 nucleotides match TRBD2. The germline V gene has CDR1 LNHDA and CDR2 SQIVND (reference sequence). Trimming at V came to 7 bases and at J to 1 base, leaving 7 bases not matched to a gene. This CDR3 is built from 15 residues.

The chain employs TRBV4-1 and TRBJ1-2; possibly TRBD1 for D (6 bases). V was pared by 1 base and J by 3 bases, with 21 bases between. CDR3 length: 18 amino acids. Germline CDR1 MGHRA, CDR2 YSYEKL. The chain's CDR3 is CASSQGTRIRGTDYGYTF. The CDR3, as DNA: TGCGCCAGCAGCCAAGGAACTAGAATCAGGGGAACTGACTATGGCTACACCTTC.